This TCR beta chain is from a study of blood T cell repertoires in COVID-19. There are 15 residues in the CDR3. The V end lost 3 bases, the J end lost 4 bases, and 15 bases lay between the germline ends. The germline CDR1 and CDR2 sequences are MNHNS and SASEGT. Participants came from fewer than 25 US areas, aged roughly 18 to 89 years. In assigning cohorts, the study relied on participant-reported clinical history. Contact with a PCR-confirmed or clinician-diagnosed COVID-19 case occurred within 2 weeks of entry. Per the authors' pipeline: Amplifying reference gene primers gave estimates of nucleated cell counts. Using immunoSEQ multiplex PCR, the repertoire was profiled, and TCRdb retains in-frame clones only, with some absent. D and trimming were read from the DNA, whereas the V and J calls and clone size are those reported in that table. The sample yields approximately 200,000 clones, approximately 86% seen once.

This receptor was taken from a woman between 25 and 40 years old who had been exposed to COVID-19. Material for sequencing was PBMCs or T cells enriched from blood (not recorded which). The chain is built from TRBV6-1 and TRBJ1-2; perhaps TRBD1 as D (5 bases). CDR3 nucleotide sequence: TGTGCCAGCAGTGACCCCTCTGGCAGGGCCTATGGCTACACCTTC. It translates to CASSDPSGRAYGYTF.